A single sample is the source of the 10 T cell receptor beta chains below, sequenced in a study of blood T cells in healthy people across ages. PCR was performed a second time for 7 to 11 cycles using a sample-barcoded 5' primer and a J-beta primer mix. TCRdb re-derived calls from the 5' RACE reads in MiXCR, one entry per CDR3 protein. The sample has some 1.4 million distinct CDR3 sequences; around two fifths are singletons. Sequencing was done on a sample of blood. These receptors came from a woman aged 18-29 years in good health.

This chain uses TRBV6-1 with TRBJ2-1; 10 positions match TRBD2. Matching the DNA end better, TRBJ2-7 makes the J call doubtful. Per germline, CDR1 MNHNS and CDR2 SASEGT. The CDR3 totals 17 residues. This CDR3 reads CASSERRAAGGYNEQYF. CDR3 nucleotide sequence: TGTGCCAGCAGTGAAAGGAGGGCAGCGGGAGGGTACAATGAGCAGTACTTC.

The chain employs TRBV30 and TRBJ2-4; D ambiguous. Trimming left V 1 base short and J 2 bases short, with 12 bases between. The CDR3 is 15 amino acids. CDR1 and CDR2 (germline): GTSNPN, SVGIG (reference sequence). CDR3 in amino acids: CAWSEPGTSKNIQYF. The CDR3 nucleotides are TGTGCCTGGAGTGAACCCGGAACTTCCAAAAACATTCAGTACTTC.

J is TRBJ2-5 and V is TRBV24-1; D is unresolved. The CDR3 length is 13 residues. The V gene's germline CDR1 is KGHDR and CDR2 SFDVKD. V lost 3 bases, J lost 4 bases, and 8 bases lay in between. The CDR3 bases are TGTGCCACCAGTGATACGGTTTTAGAGACCCAGTACTTC. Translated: CATSDTVLETQYF.

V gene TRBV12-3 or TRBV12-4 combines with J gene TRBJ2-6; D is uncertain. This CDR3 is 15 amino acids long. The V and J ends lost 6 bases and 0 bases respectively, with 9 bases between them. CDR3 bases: TGTGCCAGCAGCCCTCCCCTCTCTGGGGCCAACGTCCTGACTTTC. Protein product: CASSPPLSGANVLTF.

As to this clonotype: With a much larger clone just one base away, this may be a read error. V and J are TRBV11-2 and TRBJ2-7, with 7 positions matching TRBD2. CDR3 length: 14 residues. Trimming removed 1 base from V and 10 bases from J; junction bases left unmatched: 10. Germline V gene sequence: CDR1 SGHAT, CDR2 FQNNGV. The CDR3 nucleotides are TGTGCCAGCAGCTTAGGCGGGAGAGGGGAGGCCCAGTACTTC. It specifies CASSLGGRGEAQYF.

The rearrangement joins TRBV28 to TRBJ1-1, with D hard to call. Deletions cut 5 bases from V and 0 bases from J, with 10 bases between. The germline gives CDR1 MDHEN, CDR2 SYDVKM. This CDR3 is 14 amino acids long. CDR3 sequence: CASSRNLMNTEAFF. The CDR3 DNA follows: TGTGCCAGCAGTCGAAACCTCATGAACACTGAAGCTTTCTTT.

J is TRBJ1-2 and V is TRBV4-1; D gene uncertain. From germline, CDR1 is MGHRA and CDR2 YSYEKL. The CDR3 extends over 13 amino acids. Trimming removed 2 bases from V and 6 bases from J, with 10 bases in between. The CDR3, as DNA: TGCGCCAGCAGCCAATCCCCGAGCGATGGCTACACCTTC. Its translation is CASSQSPSDGYTF.

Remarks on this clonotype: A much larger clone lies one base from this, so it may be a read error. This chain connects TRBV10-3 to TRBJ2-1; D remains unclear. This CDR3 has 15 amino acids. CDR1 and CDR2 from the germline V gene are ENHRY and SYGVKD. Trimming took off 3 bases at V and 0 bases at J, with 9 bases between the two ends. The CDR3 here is CAISDRTSSYNEQFF. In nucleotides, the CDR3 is TGTGCCATCAGTGACCGGACCAGCTCCTACAATGAGCAGTTCTTC.

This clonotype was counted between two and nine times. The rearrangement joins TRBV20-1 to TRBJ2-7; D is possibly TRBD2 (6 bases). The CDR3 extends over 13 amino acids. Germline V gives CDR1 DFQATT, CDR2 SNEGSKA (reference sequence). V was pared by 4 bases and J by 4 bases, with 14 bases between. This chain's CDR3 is CSATHREPYEQYF. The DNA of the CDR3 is TGCAGTGCTACACATCGGGAGCCTTACGAGCAGTACTTC.

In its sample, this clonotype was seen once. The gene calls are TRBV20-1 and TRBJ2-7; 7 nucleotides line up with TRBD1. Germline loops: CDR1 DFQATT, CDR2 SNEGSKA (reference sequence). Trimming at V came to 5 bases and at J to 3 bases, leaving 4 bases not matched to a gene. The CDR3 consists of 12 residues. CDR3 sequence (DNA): TGCAGTGCTGTGACAGGGAACTACGAGCAGTACTTC. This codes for CSAVTGNYEQYF.